This T cell receptor beta chain was retrieved from a study of blood T cell repertoires in COVID-19. Germline CDR1 is SNHLY and CDR2 is FYNNEI. The CDR3 consists of 15 residues. The junction had 1 base not matched to a gene; V was cut back by 1 base and J by 0 bases. Method: immunoSEQ multiplex PCR; TCRdb's copy keeps in-frame clones and lacks some. The repertoire holds about 160,000 clones, with more than 75% as singletons. Sequenced: peripheral blood. This TCR derives from a man in his forties with acute or convalescent COVID-19. The chain recombines TRBV2 with TRBJ1-1, with 8 bases that match TRBD1. The CDR3 DNA follows: TGTGCCAGCAGTGAAGGGACAGGGCTGAACACTGAAGCTTTCTTT. Translation: CASSEGTGLNTEAFF.